Each of the 23 T cell receptor beta chains below was sequenced from the same sample in a study of T cells in Graves' hyperthyroidism and ophthalmopathy. RNA transcripts yielded amplified TCR beta CDR3 regions. The TCR CDR3 first-round RT-PCR relied on the HTBI primer set. TCRdb reanalysed the multiplex PCR reads using MiXCR and keeps one entry per CDR3 protein. The sample records a few hundred thousand distinct CDR3 sequences, around a sixth being singletons. Input material: blood. These receptors originate from a woman aged 45-65 years with Graves' hyperthyroidism.

There are many counts of this clonotype. This rearrangement joins TRBV28 to TRBJ2-3, with D perhaps TRBD2 (6 bases). With 6 bases removed from V and 0 bases from J, the gap between germline ends came to 13 bases. The CDR3 covers 15 residues. CDR1 and CDR2 from the germline V gene are MDHEN and SYDVKM. The CDR3 DNA is TGTGCCAGCAGCTTTGGCGGGACTAGCACAGATACGCAGTATTTT. Its translation is CASSFGGTSTDTQYF.

CDR3 DNA: TGCAGTGTCTCCGGCCACCAAGGGAATCAGCCCCAGCATTTT. Amino acid sequence: CSVSGHQGNQPQHF. The chain is built from TRBV20-1 and TRBJ1-5; no clear D gene. This CDR3 region has 14 residues. The V end was cut by 7 bases, the J end by 4 bases, with 17 bases between. Germline loops: CDR1 DFQATT, CDR2 SNEGSKA (reference sequence).

This clonotype was observed a handful of times. An end of the junction does not agree with germline; a read error may underlie this. The rearrangement links TRBV7-7 to TRBJ2-3; 7 bases match TRBD2. The CDR3 has 16 residues. Looked up from germline, CDR1 is SSHAT and CDR2 is FNYEAQ (reference sequence). CDR3 in amino acids: CASSPSGGLLPDTQYF. The CDR3 DNA sequence: TGTGCTAGCAGCCCCAGTGGGGGACTACTCCCAGATACGCAGTATTTT.

This clonotype was found many times. The chain couples TRBV18 to TRBJ2-2; 8 nucleotides align to TRBD1. The V and J ends lost 3 bases and 3 bases, in that order; junction bases with no gene match: 6. This CDR3 has 16 amino acids. Per the germline V gene, CDR1 is KGHSH and CDR2 is LQKENI. CDR3 sequence: CASSPLTGEHTGELFF. CDR3 in DNA: TGTGCCAGCTCACCTCTGACAGGGGAGCACACCGGGGAGCTGTTTTTT.

In its sample, this clonotype was seen a few times. The V call is TRBV3-1, the J call TRBJ2-4; D perhaps matches TRBD2 (6 bases). Germline assignment: CDR1 LGHDT and CDR2 YNNKEL (reference sequence). The CDR3 has 15 amino acids. The V end was cut by 1 base, the J end by 0 bases, with 7 bases between. The CDR3, as DNA: TGTGCCAGCAGCCAAGGGAGGGTAGCCAAAAACATTCAGTACTTC. Amino acid sequence: CASSQGRVAKNIQYF.

V usage is TRBV7-9 and J usage is TRBJ1-5; 10 positions match TRBD1. Looked up from germline, CDR1 is SEHNR and CDR2 is FQNEAQ (reference sequence). The CDR3 runs to 16 residues. V dropped 5 bases and J dropped 3; count of bases not matched to a gene: 7. CDR3 DNA: TGTGCCAGCAGCCAGACCGGGACAGGGGTCAATCAGCCCCAGCATTTT. Translating gives CASSQTGTGVNQPQHF.

This clonotype was observed a handful of times. The chain is built from TRBV28 and TRBJ1-4; D is unresolved. This CDR3 has 15 residues. Trimming took 4 bases from V and 10 from J, leaving 19 bases between them. Germline V gene sequence: CDR1 MDHEN, CDR2 SYDVKM. CDR3 region: CASSYQTPALGKLFF. The CDR3 coding sequence is TGTGCCAGCAGTTACCAGACACCTGCATTGGGAAAACTGTTTTTT. Looking up the rest from reference TRBV28 and TRBJ1-4 gives the full variable domain: DVKVTQSSRYLVKRTGEKVFLECVQDMDHENMFWYRQDPGLGLRLIYFSYDVKMKEKGDIPEGYSVSREKKERFSLILESASTNQTSMYLCASSYQTPALGKLFFGSGTQLSVL.

This clonotype was seen only a few times. The V gene is TRBV28, the J gene TRBJ1-5; D possibly corresponds to TRBD1 (5 bases). Germline loops: CDR1 MDHEN, CDR2 SYDVKM. Trimming pared 6 bases from V and 7 bases from J, leaving 13 bases between. This CDR3 is 13 amino acids long. The DNA for the CDR3 is TGTGCCAGCAGCTCCTGGGGGGAGCAGCCCCAGCATTTT. Its protein is CASSSWGEQPQHF.

The chain has TRBV5-6 and TRBJ2-5; no definite D call. From germline, CDR1 is SGHDT and CDR2 YYEEEE. V was pared by 2 bases and J by 1 base, with 15 bases between. The CDR3 is 16 amino acids. The CDR3 sequence is CASSFSRGFLQETQYF. The CDR3 DNA reads TGTGCCAGCAGCTTTTCCCGAGGTTTCCTCCAAGAGACCCAGTACTTC. Looking up the rest from reference TRBV5-6 and TRBJ2-5 gives the full variable domain: DAGVTQSPTHLIKTRGQQVTLRCSPKSGHDTVSWYQQALGQGPQFIFQYYEEEERQRGNFPDRFSGHQFPNYSSELNVNALLLGDSALYLCASSFSRGFLQETQYFGPGTRLLVL.

The gene calls are TRBV10-3 and TRBJ2-5; tentative D call: TRBD1 (6 bases). The CDR3 length is 12 residues. Germline V gene lookup returns CDR1 ENHRY and CDR2 SYGVKD. The V end lost 3 bases, the J end lost 7 bases, and 9 bases lay between the germline ends. The CDR3 DNA follows: TGTGCCATCAGTGACGAGGGGGTGACCCAGTACTTC. It encodes CAISDEGVTQYF.

This clonotype was seen more than once but under ten times. The genes are TRBV20-1 and TRBJ2-7, with D maybe TRBD1 (5 bases). V gave up 5 bases and J gave up 0 bases, with 11 bases separating them. CDR1 is DFQATT, CDR2 SNEGSKA, per germline (reference sequence). CDR3 length: 13 amino acids. The CDR3 coding sequence is TGCAGTGCTTTGGGGCGAGACTCCTACGAGCAGTACTTC. Protein: CSALGRDSYEQYF.

This clonotype came up a few times. The gene calls are TRBV5-1 and TRBJ2-6; TRBD2 aligns across 9 bases. After removal of 4 bases from V and 0 bases from J, the junction contained 5 bases not matched to a gene. Germline CDR1 SGHRS, CDR2 YFSETQ. The CDR3 length is 17 residues. CDR3 sequence reads: CASSQGLANSGANVLTF. The CDR3 coding sequence is TGCGCCAGCAGCCAGGGACTAGCAAACTCTGGGGCCAACGTCCTGACTTTC.

This clonotype has just one count. The chain employs TRBV7-9 and TRBJ2-1, with D tentatively TRBD2 (5 bases). The length of the CDR3 is 11 residues. CDR1 and CDR2 from the germline V gene are SEHNR and FQNEAQ (reference sequence). V lost 4 bases and J 10 bases, leaving 8 bases between the germline ends. CDR3 coding DNA: TGTGCCAGCAGCTCGGGGAAGGAGCAGTTCTTC. It codes for CASSSGKEQFF.

Comments on this clonotype: The CDR3 does not end in the conserved phenylalanine or tryptophan, so this is likely a read error. The CDR3 here is CASSMPGQGRTGELFL. DNA of the CDR3: TGTGCCAGCAGCATGCCGGGACAGGGGAGAACCGGGGAGCTGTTTCTT. V and J are TRBV7-9 and TRBJ2-2, with 10 nucleotides matching TRBD1. This CDR3 has 16 residues. V was pared by 5 bases and J by 5 bases, with 8 bases of the junction left unmatched. Germline CDR1 reads SEHNR; CDR2 reads FQNEAQ (reference sequence).

There are a few counts of this clonotype. The rearrangement joins TRBV27 to TRBJ1-2; 9 nucleotides line up with TRBD1. The CDR3 runs to 13 residues. V shed 7 bases and J 3 bases; nucleotides not matched to a gene: 3. Germline CDR1 MNHEY, CDR2 SMNVEV (reference sequence). DNA of the CDR3: TGTGCCAGCAAAGGACAGGGGCACTATGGCTACACCTTC. It translates to CASKGQGHYGYTF.

This clonotype occurred many times. The gene calls are TRBV5-1 and TRBJ2-7; perhaps TRBD1 as D (6 bases). The V gene lost 5 bases and the J gene lost 6 bases, with 12 bases spanning the gap. This CDR3 has 12 residues. Per germline, CDR1 SGHRS and CDR2 YFSETQ. The CDR3 nucleotides are TGCGCCAGCAGAATACAGGGTGGCGAGCAGTACTTC. Residues: CASRIQGGEQYF.

The V and J genes are TRBV2 and TRBJ1-6; D unresolved. The CDR3 length is 16 residues. Germline values: CDR1 SNHLY, CDR2 FYNNEI. Trimming cost V 6 bases and J 4 bases, with 16 bases left between them. In DNA, the CDR3 is TGTGCCAGCAGGTTCGACCGGGTTGTATATAATTCACCCCTCCACTTT. Translation gives CASRFDRVVYNSPLHF.

This clonotype was recorded many times. The chain joins TRBV2 to TRBJ1-6; D might be TRBD1 (5 bases). The germline CDR1 and CDR2 sequences are SNHLY and FYNNEI. The germline V and J ends were trimmed by 2 bases and 5 bases, with 10 bases remaining between them. The CDR3 runs 15 residues. The CDR3 protein is CASSERQPDNSPLHF. The CDR3 DNA sequence: TGTGCCAGCAGTGAAAGACAGCCAGATAATTCACCCCTCCACTTT.

This clonotype appeared a few times. The V call is TRBV9, the J call TRBJ2-2, with a weak D call TRBD2 (5 bases). Germline CDR1 and CDR2: SGDLS and YYNGEE. CDR3 size: 15 residues. V dropped 3 bases and J dropped 2 bases, with 11 bases sitting between them. CDR3 coding DNA: TGTGCCAGCAGCGCAGCGGCTTTAAACACCGGGGAGCTGTTTTTT. This codes for CASSAAALNTGELFF.

The chain carries TRBV11-2 and TRBJ2-4; 8 bases are a match to TRBD2. V shed 6 bases and J 0 bases; nucleotides not matched to a gene: 10. The CDR3 extends over 17 amino acids. Germline assignment: CDR1 SGHAT and CDR2 FQNNGV. CDR3 bases: TGTGCCAGCAGTGGACTAGCTCTAGACTTAGCCAAAAACATTCAGTACTTC. Residues: CASSGLALDLAKNIQYF.

V is TRBV29-1 and J is TRBJ2-2; D possibly corresponds to TRBD2 (5 bases). Germline CDR1 SQVTM, CDR2 ANQGSEA. The CDR3 runs 14 residues. The V end was cut by 7 bases, the J end by 0 bases, with 12 bases between. This CDR3 is CSGRRAANTGELFF. Written as DNA, the CDR3 is TGCAGCGGCCGGCGAGCGGCGAACACCGGGGAGCTGTTTTTT.

The chain uses TRBV20-1 and TRBJ2-2, with D unresolved. Trimming left V 4 bases short and J 1 base short, with 13 bases between. The CDR3 covers 15 residues. Per the germline V gene, CDR1 is DFQATT and CDR2 is SNEGSKA (reference sequence). In DNA form, the CDR3 reads TGCAGTGCTACCCCTCCGGATCTGAACACCGGGGAGCTGTTTTTT. Residues: CSATPPDLNTGELFF.

The chain employs TRBV29-1 and TRBJ2-3, with D maybe TRBD1 (6 bases). CDR3 length: 13 residues. Germline V gene sequence: CDR1 SQVTM, CDR2 ANQGSEA. Trimming pared 6 bases from V and 1 base from J, leaving 11 bases between. This CDR3 is CSVGNRGTDTQYF. The CDR3 DNA is TGCAGCGTAGGTAACAGGGGCACAGATACGCAGTATTTT.